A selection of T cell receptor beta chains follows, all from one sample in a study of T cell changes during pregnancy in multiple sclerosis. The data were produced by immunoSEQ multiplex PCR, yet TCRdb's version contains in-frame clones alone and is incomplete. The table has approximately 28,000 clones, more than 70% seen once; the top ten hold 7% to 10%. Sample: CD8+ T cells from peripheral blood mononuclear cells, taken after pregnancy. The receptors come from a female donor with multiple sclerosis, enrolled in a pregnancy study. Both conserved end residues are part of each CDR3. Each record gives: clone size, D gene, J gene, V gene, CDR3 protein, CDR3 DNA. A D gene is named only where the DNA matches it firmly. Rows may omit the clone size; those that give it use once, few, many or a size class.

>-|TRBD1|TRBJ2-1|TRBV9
CASSVGVGTGIYNEQFF
TGTGCCAGCAGCGTAGGTGTCGGGACAGGGATCTACAATGAGCAGTTCTTC
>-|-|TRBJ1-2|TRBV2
CASRTEILYGYTF
TGTGCCAGCAGGACAGAAATACTCTATGGCTACACCTTC
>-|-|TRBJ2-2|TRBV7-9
CASSRSGDSPGELFF
TGTGCCAGCAGCCGTTCGGGGGACAGTCCCGGGGAGCTGTTTTTT
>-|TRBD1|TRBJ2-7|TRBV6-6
CASSYSGDRGLYEQYF
TGTGCCAGCAGTTACTCTGGCGACAGGGGACTCTACGAGCAGTACTTC
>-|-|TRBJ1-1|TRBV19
CASSPPGGAYTEAFF
TGTGCCAGTAGCCCCCCCGGGGGGGCGTACACTGAAGCTTTCTTT
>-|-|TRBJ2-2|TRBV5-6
CASSLATSGRQGELFF
TGTGCCAGCAGCTTGGCAACCAGCGGGCGTCAGGGGGAGCTGTTTTTT
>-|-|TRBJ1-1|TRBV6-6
CASSYAENTEAFF
TGTGCCAGCAGTTACGCAGAGAACACTGAAGCTTTCTTT
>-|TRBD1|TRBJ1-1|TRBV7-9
CASSSVDRVSEAFF
TGTGCCAGCAGCTCAGTTGACAGGGTGTCTGAAGCTTTCTTT
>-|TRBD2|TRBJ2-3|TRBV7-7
CASSFRGGTDTQYF
TGTGCTAGCAGCTTCCGCGGGGGGACAGATACGCAGTATTTT
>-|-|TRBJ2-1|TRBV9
CASSVGQGPGNEQFF
TGTGCCAGCAGCGTAGGGCAGGGGCCGGGCAATGAGCAGTTCTTC
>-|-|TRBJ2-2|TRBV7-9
CASIPRAANTGELFF
TGTGCCAGTATCCCAAGAGCCGCGAACACCGGGGAGCTGTTTTTT
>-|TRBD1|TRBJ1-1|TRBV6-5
CASSPGTGNTEAFF
TGTGCCAGCAGTCCTGGGACAGGAAACACTGAAGCTTTCTTT
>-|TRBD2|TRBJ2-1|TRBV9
CASSVGTSGGAYEQFF
TGTGCCAGCAGCGTAGGGACTAGCGGGGGGGCATATGAGCAGTTCTTC
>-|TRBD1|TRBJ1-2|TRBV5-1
CASSFTGVGYTF
TGCGCCAGCAGCTTTACAGGGGTTGGCTACACCTTC
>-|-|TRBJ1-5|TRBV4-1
CASSQEYRLSNQPQHF
TGCGCCAGCAGCCAAGAATATAGACTAAGCAATCAGCCCCAGCATTTT
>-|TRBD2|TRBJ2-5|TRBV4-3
CASSHLGLAGGQETQYF
TGCGCCAGCAGCCACCTCGGGCTAGCGGGGGGCCAAGAGACCCAGTACTTC
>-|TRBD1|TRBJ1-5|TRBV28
CASSFQGQGQPQHF
TGTGCCAGCAGTTTTCAGGGACAGGGACAGCCCCAGCATTTT
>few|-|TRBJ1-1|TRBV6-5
CASSYPNHGGAFF
TGTGCCAGCAGTTACCCCAATCATGGAGGAGCTTTCTTT
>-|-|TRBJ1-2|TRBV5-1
CASSFGEGYYGYTF
TGCGCCAGCAGCTTCGGTGAGGGTTACTATGGCTACACCTTC
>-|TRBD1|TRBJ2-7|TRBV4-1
CASSQSGQNYEQYF
TGCGCCAGCAGCCAATCGGGACAGAACTACGAGCAGTACTTC
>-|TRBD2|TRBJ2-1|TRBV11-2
CASSLASGGPYNEQFF
TGTGCCAGCAGCTTAGCTAGCGGGGGACCCTACAATGAGCAGTTCTTC
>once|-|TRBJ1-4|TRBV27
CASSQGAGNEKLFF
TGTGCCAGCAGTCAGGGTGCTGGGAATGAAAAACTGTTTTTT
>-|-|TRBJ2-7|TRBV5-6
CASSLGAGAYEQYF
TGTGCCAGCAGCTTGGGTGCTGGAGCCTACGAGCAGTACTTC
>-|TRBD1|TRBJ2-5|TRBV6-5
CASSWTGGRETQYF
TGTGCCAGCAGTTGGACAGGGGGAAGAGAGACCCAGTACTTC
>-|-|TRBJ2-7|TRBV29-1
CSVEGAGVSYEQYF
TGCAGCGTTGAGGGGGCAGGGGTGTCCTACGAGCAGTACTTC
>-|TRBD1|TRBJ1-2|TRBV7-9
CASSLGQGNPYGYTF
TGTGCCAGCAGCTTAGGACAGGGGAATCCCTATGGCTACACCTTC
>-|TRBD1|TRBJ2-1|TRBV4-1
CASSQGDRVNEQFF
TGCGCCAGCAGCCAAGGGGACAGGGTAAATGAGCAGTTCTTC
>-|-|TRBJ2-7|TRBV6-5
CASSLRGSYEQYF
TGTGCCAGTTCCTTAAGGGGATCCTACGAGCAGTACTTC
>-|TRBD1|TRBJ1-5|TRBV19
CASTETGTHQPQHF
TGTGCCAGTACCGAGACAGGGACCCATCAGCCCCAGCATTTT
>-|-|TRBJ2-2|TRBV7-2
CASSWGGGDTGELFF
TGTGCCAGCAGCTGGGGAGGGGGGGACACCGGGGAGCTGTTTTTT
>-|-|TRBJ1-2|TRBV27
CASRLRGAGYGYTF
TGTGCCAGCAGGTTGCGGGGGGCCGGGTATGGCTACACCTTC
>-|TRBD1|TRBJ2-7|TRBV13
CASSLMGQLPGIYEQYF
TGTGCCAGCAGCTTAATGGGACAGCTACCCGGGATCTACGAGCAGTACTTC
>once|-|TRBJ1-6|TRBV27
CASLIRGFNSPLHF
TGTGCCAGCCTCATAAGAGGGTTCAATTCACCCCTCCACTTT
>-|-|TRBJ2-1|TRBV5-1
CASTYETPHEQFF
TGCGCCAGCACCTATGAGACACCCCATGAGCAGTTCTTC
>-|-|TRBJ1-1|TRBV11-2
CASSLDLSTPEAFF
TGTGCCAGCAGCTTAGATTTAAGCACCCCTGAAGCTTTCTTT